A selection of T cell receptor beta chains follows, all from one sample in a study of OX40 agonist ivuxolimab in advanced cancers. Produced via immunoSEQ multiplex PCR; TCRdb's table is partial and in-frame only. The repertoire holds some 60,000 clones, with around 92% as singletons. The material was CD4+ or CD8+ T cells sorted from blood, obtained in a trial of the OX40 agonist ivuxolimab. The receptors were gathered from an adult with an advanced solid tumor such as melanoma, head and neck, liver or kidney cancer. CDR3s include the opening cysteine and the closing phenylalanine or tryptophan. D genes are given only for firm matches. Clone size appears in some rows only: once, few, many, or a class for an expanded clone.

size | D | J | V | length | CDR3 | DNA
- | - | TRBJ1-1 | TRBV27 | 19 | CASSLSVGAKVLLNTEAFF | TGTGCCAGCAGTTTATCCGTGGGGGCCAAGGTGCTGCTGAACACTGAAGCTTTCTTT
- | - | TRBJ2-1 | TRBV6-4 | 16 | CASSASHGSTYNEQFF | TGTGCCAGCAGCGCCAGCCACGGGAGCACGTACAATGAGCAGTTCTTC
- | - | TRBJ2-2 | TRBV7-6 | 15 | CASSKIRGATGELFF | TGTGCCAGCAGCAAGATCAGGGGAGCCACCGGGGAGCTGTTTTTT
- | - | TRBJ2-4 | TRBV2 | 19 | CASSEVLGGIGSTKNIQYF | TGTGCCAGCAGTGAAGTTTTGGGGGGCATCGGATCGACCAAAAACATTCAGTACTTC
- | TRBD1 | TRBJ1-2 | TRBV7-9 | 14 | CASSLGTGGHNYTF | TGTGCCAGCAGCTTAGGAACAGGGGGCCACAACTACACCTTC
- | - | TRBJ2-3 | TRBV2 | 13 | CASSEPPMDTQYF | TGTGCCAGCAGTGAGCCTCCCATGGATACGCAGTATTTT
- | TRBD2 | TRBJ2-1 | TRBV10-2 | 14 | CASSDTGTNNEQFF | TGCGCCAGCAGTGATACCGGGACTAACAATGAGCAGTTCTTC
- | TRBD2 | TRBJ2-7 | TRBV9 | 15 | CASSVGTSGTYEQYF | TGTGCCAGCAGCGTAGGGACTAGCGGAACCTACGAGCAGTACTTC
- | - | TRBJ2-5 | TRBV9 | 13 | CASSVVLEETQYF | TGTGCCAGCAGCGTAGTGCTAGAAGAGACCCAGTACTTC
- | - | TRBJ2-7 | TRBV29-1 | 13 | CSVARDTPYEQYF | TGCAGCGTTGCCCGGGACACCCCCTACGAGCAGTACTTC
- | - | TRBJ1-2 | TRBV29-1 | 15 | CSVVLGQGPSYGYTF | TGCAGCGTTGTTCTGGGCCAGGGGCCTTCCTATGGCTACACCTTC
- | - | TRBJ1-2 | TRBV7-9 | 16 | CASSLWDKDSNYGYTF | TGTGCCAGCAGCTTGTGGGACAAGGACTCTAACTATGGCTACACCTTC
few | - | TRBJ2-5 | TRBV21-1 | 15 | CASTQGTGGGKTQYF | TGTGCCAGCACGCAGGGTACAGGGGGCGGGAAGACCCAGTACTTC
once | TRBD1 | TRBJ2-7 | TRBV27 | 15 | CASSTAGTGAYEQYF | TGTGCCAGCAGCACCGCCGGGACAGGGGCCTACGAGCAGTACTTC
- | TRBD1 | TRBJ1-1 | TRBV2 | 15 | CASSDTISTGVKAFF | TGTGCCAGCAGTGACACAATATCGACAGGGGTGAAAGCTTTCTTT
- | TRBD1 | TRBJ1-1 | TRBV6-1 | 14 | CASLGQGFDTEAFF | TGTGCCAGCTTAGGACAGGGGTTTGACACTGAAGCTTTCTTT
- | TRBD2 | TRBJ2-3 | TRBV27 | 19 | CASSFLEILAGGDTDTQYF | TGTGCCAGCAGTTTCCTGGAAATACTAGCGGGAGGTGACACAGATACGCAGTATTTT
- | - | TRBJ2-1 | TRBV2 | 13 | CASSDPLVNEQFF | TGTGCCAGCAGTGATCCTTTAGTGAATGAGCAGTTCTTC
- | - | TRBJ1-6 | TRBV6-1 | 11 | CASSEAHPLHF | TGTGCCAGCAGTGAAGCCCACCCCCTCCACTTT
- | TRBD2 | TRBJ2-1 | TRBV4-3 | 15 | CASSQERGTYNEQFF | TGCGCCAGCAGCCAAGAGCGGGGGACCTACAATGAGCAGTTCTTC
- | - | TRBJ2-7 | TRBV21-1 | 14 | CARHKAERAGEQYF | TGTGCCAGACATAAAGCGGAACGGGCAGGGGAGCAGTACTTC
- | - | TRBJ2-5 | TRBV18 | 13 | CASSPPYPETQYF | TGTGCCAGCTCACCACCGTACCCAGAGACCCAGTACTTC
- | - | TRBJ2-7 | TRBV7-9 | 11 | CASSILYEQYF | TGTGCCAGCAGCATCCTTTACGAGCAGTACTTC
- | TRBD2 | TRBJ2-5 | TRBV27 | 15 | CASSLLAGGRETQYF | TGTGCCAGCAGTTTACTGGCGGGAGGGCGGGAGACCCAGTACTTC
- | - | TRBJ1-3 | TRBV7-8 | 12 | CASSSGVRTIYF | TGTGCCAGCAGCTCCGGGGTGCGTACCATATATTTT
once | TRBD1 | TRBJ2-7 | TRBV7-9 | 16 | CASSSIDRGSYDEQYF | TGTGCCAGCAGCTCCATCGACAGGGGGAGTTACGACGAGCAGTACTTC
- | - | TRBJ2-7 | TRBV13 | 15 | CASSLGPGATYEQYF | TGTGCCAGCAGCTTAGGTCCGGGAGCCACCTACGAGCAGTACTTC
once | TRBD2 | TRBJ2-1 | TRBV7-6 | 16 | CASSRELAGSYNEQFF | TGTGCCAGCAGCCGCGAACTAGCGGGTTCATACAATGAGCAGTTCTTC
- | TRBD1 | TRBJ2-7 | TRBV2 | 14 | CASSRTGAIYEQYF | TGTGCCAGCAGTAGGACAGGGGCTATCTACGAGCAGTACTTC
once | TRBD2 | TRBJ2-1 | TRBV9 | 15 | CASSVVLAGGNEQFF | TGTGCCAGCAGCGTAGTGCTAGCGGGAGGCAATGAGCAGTTCTTC
- | TRBD1 | TRBJ2-7 | TRBV30 | 14 | CAWEPGQGGYEQYF | TGTGCCTGGGAGCCGGGACAGGGGGGGTACGAGCAGTACTTC
- | - | TRBJ2-7 | TRBV19 | 12 | CASSPGTYEQYF | TGTGCCAGTAGCCCCGGGACCTACGAGCAGTACTTC
- | TRBD2 | TRBJ2-1 | TRBV30 | 17 | CAWSVRRELKNYNEQFF | TGTGCCTGGAGTGTACGGCGGGAGCTGAAAAACTACAATGAGCAGTTCTTC
- | TRBD2 | TRBJ2-1 | TRBV4-3 | 16 | CASSQVAGANQVHRFF | TGCGCCAGCAGCCAAGTGGCGGGAGCGAACCAGGTGCATCGCTTCTTC
- | - | TRBJ2-7 | TRBV21-1 | 17 | CASSKSTGGAQSYEQYF | TGTGCCAGCAGCAAATCAACAGGGGGAGCCCAATCCTACGAGCAGTACTTC
- | - | TRBJ1-4 | TRBV19 | 16 | CASSIAVGSLNEKLFF | TGTGCCAGTAGTATAGCGGTAGGCAGCCTTAATGAAAAACTGTTTTTT
- | - | TRBJ2-7 | TRBV19 | 13 | CASSMSYSYEQYF | TGTGCCAGTAGTATGTCGTATTCCTACGAGCAGTACTTC
- | - | TRBJ2-7 | TRBV5-1 | 15 | CASSLSFRGEGEQYF | TGCGCCAGCAGCTTGTCCTTTAGGGGCGAAGGCGAGCAGTACTTC
once | TRBD1 | TRBJ2-7 | TRBV10-3 | 22 | CAISEWDREERKTPLSGYEQYF | TGTGCCATCAGTGAATGGGACAGGGAGGAACGGAAGACCCCGTTAAGTGGCTACGAGCAGTACTTC
- | TRBD2 | TRBJ2-1 | TRBV11-1 | 15 | CASSPTSGSGNEQFF | TGTGCCAGCAGCCCTACTAGCGGGAGCGGAAATGAGCAGTTCTTC
- | - | TRBJ2-7 | TRBV11-3 | 13 | CASSLDSGAAQYF | TGTGCCAGCAGCTTAGATAGTGGGGCGGCGCAGTACTTC
- | TRBD1 | TRBJ2-2 | TRBV7-2 | 17 | CASSFYPDREEPGELFF | TGTGCCAGCAGCTTTTACCCGGACAGGGAAGAACCCGGGGAGCTGTTTTTT
- | TRBD1 | TRBJ2-2 | TRBV7-2 | 14 | CASSVGQGTGELFF | TGTGCCAGCAGCGTGGGACAGGGTACCGGGGAGCTGTTTTTT
- | - | TRBJ2-6 | TRBV27 | 17 | CASSFLPSRGLANVLTF | TGTGCCAGCAGTTTCCTCCCCTCGAGAGGCCTGGCCAACGTCCTGACTTTC
- | - | TRBJ1-4 | TRBV16 | 16 | CASSLGTALKGEKLFF | TGTGCCAGCAGCCTCGGCACGGCACTTAAAGGGGAAAAACTGTTTTTT
once | - | TRBJ1-3 | TRBV27 | 15 | CASSLSAGSGNTIYF | TGTGCCAGCAGTTTATCGGCGGGTTCTGGAAACACCATATATTTT
- | - | TRBJ2-7 | TRBV28 | 17 | CASSLPRQGGAGYEQYF | TGTGCCAGCAGTTTACCCCGCCAAGGGGGGGCGGGCTACGAGCAGTACTTC
- | - | TRBJ2-6 | TRBV15 | 15 | CATSGLLSGANVLTF | TGTGCCACCAGCGGTTTACTTTCTGGGGCCAACGTCCTGACTTTC
- | - | TRBJ1-1 | TRBV5-1 | 14 | CASSSVGPLTEAFF | TGCGCCAGCAGCTCCGTGGGGCCGTTGACTGAAGCTTTCTTT
- | TRBD2 | TRBJ2-2 | TRBV13 | 16 | CASSPGLAGNTGELFF | TGTGCCAGCAGCCCAGGACTAGCGGGGAACACCGGGGAGCTGTTTTTT
- | TRBD1 | TRBJ2-7 | TRBV4-1 | 16 | CASSQRNGQGGYEQYF | TGCGCCAGCAGCCAACGGAATGGACAGGGAGGCTACGAGCAGTACTTC
once | - | TRBJ2-7 | TRBV30 | 13 | CAWSTGAPYEQYF | TGTGCCTGGAGTACGGGGGCCCCCTACGAGCAGTACTTC
- | TRBD1 | TRBJ2-1 | TRBV15 | 19 | CATSRGGTGALSSYNEQFF | TGTGCCACCAGCAGAGGAGGGACAGGGGCCCTGAGCTCCTACAATGAGCAGTTCTTC
- | - | TRBJ2-7 | TRBV18 | 16 | CASSPPVPNIGYEQYF | TGTGCCAGCTCACCACCGGTTCCGAATATTGGCTACGAGCAGTACTTC